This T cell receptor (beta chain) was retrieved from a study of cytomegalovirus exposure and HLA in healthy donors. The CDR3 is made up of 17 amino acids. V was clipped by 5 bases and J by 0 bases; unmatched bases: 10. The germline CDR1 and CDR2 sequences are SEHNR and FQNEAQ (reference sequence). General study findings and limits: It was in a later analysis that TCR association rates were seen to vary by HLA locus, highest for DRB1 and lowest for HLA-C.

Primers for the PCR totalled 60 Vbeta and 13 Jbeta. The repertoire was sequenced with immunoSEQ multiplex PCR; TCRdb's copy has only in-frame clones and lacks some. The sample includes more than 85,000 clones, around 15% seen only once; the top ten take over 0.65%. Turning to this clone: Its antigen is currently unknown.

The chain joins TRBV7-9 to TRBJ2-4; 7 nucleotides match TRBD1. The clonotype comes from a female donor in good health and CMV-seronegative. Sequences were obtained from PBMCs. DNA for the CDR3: TGTGCCAGCAGCGGCGGACAGGCCCCCCTAGCCAAAAACATTCAGTACTTC. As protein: CASSGGQAPLAKNIQYF.